Shown below are 25 T cell receptor beta chains from a single sample sequenced in a study of T cells in localized non-small cell lung cancer. Using immunoSEQ multiplex PCR, the repertoire was profiled, and TCRdb retains in-frame clones only, with some absent. The table shows tens of thousands of clones, with 70% to 90% occurring only once. Material: PBMCs, obtained before any cancer treatment. The receptors derive from a woman aged 40 to 75 with stage II squamous cell lung carcinoma.

The chain couples TRBV14 to TRBJ2-3; a weak D match, TRBD2 (6 bases). Germline CDR1 reads SGHDN; CDR2 reads FVKESK. Deletions cut 4 bases from V and 2 bases from J, with 10 bases between. The CDR3 is 14 residues long. Here the CDR3 DNA reads TGTGCCAGCAGCCTCTCGGACTACACAGATACGCAGTATTTT. Translated, it gives CASSLSDYTDTQYF.

The genes are TRBV5-6 and TRBJ2-3, with TRBD1 as a possible D gene (6 bases). Germline V gene lookup returns CDR1 SGHDT and CDR2 YYEEEE. CDR3 size: 15 residues. The V end was cut by 4 bases, the J end by 8 bases, with 20 bases between. The CDR3: CASSPLGDQGGTQYF. CDR3 DNA: TGTGCCAGCAGCCCACTGGGGGACCAAGGGGGTACGCAGTATTTT.

V usage is TRBV2 and J usage is TRBJ2-1; 14 bases are a match to TRBD2. This CDR3 is built from 15 residues. Germline trimming cut 8 bases from V and 7 bases from J; bases unmatched to any gene: 7. Per germline, CDR1 SNHLY and CDR2 FYNNEI. The CDR3 DNA reads TGTGCCAGCGGCGGACTAGCGGGAGGTCCAAATGAGCAGTTCTTC. It translates to CASGGLAGGPNEQFF.

This chain links TRBV7-9 with TRBJ2-1, with D perhaps TRBD1 or TRBD2 (6 bases each). Trimming took off 2 bases at V and 4 bases at J, with 15 bases between the two ends. Germline V gives CDR1 SEHNR, CDR2 FQNEAQ (reference sequence). The CDR3 runs to 16 residues. CDR3 in DNA: TGTGCCAGCAGCTTATCGTGGAGGGGGAGGTACAATGAGCAGTTCTTC. This codes for CASSLSWRGRYNEQFF.

The chain links TRBV29-1 to TRBJ2-3; D is undetermined. The CDR3 consists of 13 residues. CDR1 is SQVTM, CDR2 ANQGSEA, per germline. V lost 4 bases and J lost 2, with 10 bases in between. The CDR3 loop reads CSVASRFTDTQYF. CDR3 nucleotide sequence: TGCAGCGTTGCGTCCAGGTTCACAGATACGCAGTATTTT.

This clone was counted only a few times. V and J are TRBV7-9 and TRBJ1-2; D is perhaps TRBD1 (5 bases). Germline loops: CDR1 SEHNR, CDR2 FQNEAQ (reference sequence). The V end was cut by 5 bases, the J end by 8 bases, with 21 bases between. The CDR3 is 15 residues long. CDR3 nucleotides: TGTGCCAGCAGCCAGGGTCAAGGATTTCGTCAGGGCTACACCTTC. It encodes CASSQGQGFRQGYTF.

Concerning this clone itself: The sample holds other DNA sequences that translate to the same CDR3. This chain uses TRBV11-2 with TRBJ1-2, with a possible D match to TRBD1 (5 bases). Germline V gene data show CDR1 as SGHAT and CDR2 as FQNNGV. V was pared by 1 base and J by 0 bases, with 21 bases between. CDR3 length: 19 residues. The CDR3: CASSLGGVLKLSSNYGYTF. CDR3 DNA sequence: TGTGCCAGCAGCTTAGGAGGGGTCCTTAAACTGTCCTCTAACTATGGCTACACCTTC.

This chain joins TRBV6-1 and TRBJ2-5, with D hard to call. The CDR3 runs 14 residues. Trimming removed 7 bases at V and 1 base at J, with 13 bases between. The germline V gene has CDR1 MNHNS and CDR2 SASEGT. In DNA form, the CDR3 reads TGTGCCAGCAAGTATAGAAGAACCCAAGAGACCCAGTACTTC. It translates to CASKYRRTQETQYF.

The chain carries TRBV7-2 and TRBJ2-7; 9 positions agree with TRBD1. Germline CDR1 SGHTA, CDR2 FQGNSA. This CDR3 is built from 14 residues. V lost 5 bases and J lost 3; bases outside the gene matches: 5. The CDR3 spells CASSQVGQGYEQYF. CDR3 DNA: TGTGCCAGCAGCCAAGTGGGACAGGGCTACGAGCAGTACTTC.

CDR3 sequence: CASTEDGGGTDTQYF. Here the CDR3 DNA reads TGCGCCAGCACCGAGGACGGGGGCGGCACAGATACGCAGTATTTT. The genes are TRBV5-1 and TRBJ2-3, with D perhaps TRBD1 or TRBD2 (6 bases each). This CDR3 is 15 amino acids long. Trimming removed 6 bases from V and 1 base from J, with 15 bases in between. Germline V gene sequence: CDR1 SGHRS, CDR2 YFSETQ.

This chain uses TRBV19 with TRBJ1-1; D unclear. Germline assignment: CDR1 LNHDA and CDR2 SQIVND (reference sequence). V was shortened by 1 base and J by 1 base, with 7 bases between the two germline ends. This CDR3 region has 14 residues. CDR3 sequence (DNA): TGTGCCAGTAGTATAGCCGGGCAGAACACTGAAGCTTTCTTT. Translation: CASSIAGQNTEAFF.

The genes are TRBV28 and TRBJ2-3; 12 bases are shared with TRBD2. Germline CDR1 is MDHEN and CDR2 is SYDVKM. Trimming removed 4 bases from V and 3 bases from J; junction bases left unmatched: 11. This CDR3 comprises 18 residues. The CDR3, as DNA: TGTGCCAGCAGTTCACGGACTAGCGGGGCTAGTCTGACAGATACGCAGTATTTT. It encodes CASSSRTSGASLTDTQYF. The variable domain in full, completed from reference TRBV28 and TRBJ2-3, reads DVKVTQSSRYLVKRTGEKVFLECVQDMDHENMFWYRQDPGLGLRLIYFSYDVKMKEKGDIPEGYSVSREKKERFSLILESASTNQTSMYLCASSSRTSGASLTDTQYFGPGTRLTVL.

The chain couples TRBV7-8 to TRBJ2-1, with 7 bases aligning to TRBD1. The CDR3 spans 15 residues. Germline V gene data show CDR1 as SGHVS and CDR2 as FQNEAQ. With V trimmed by 1 base and J by 8 bases, 8 bases remained unmatched. The CDR3 bases are TGTGCCAGCAGCTTAGAGGGGGCGACTTACTATGAGCAGTTCTTC. It specifies CASSLEGATYYEQFF.

This clone appeared a single time. The CDR3 loop is CASSLVGTGDEKLFF. The CDR3 DNA sequence: TGTGCCAGCAGTCTAGTCGGGACAGGAGACGAAAAACTGTTTTTT. The chain uses TRBV28 and TRBJ1-4; 8 bases fit TRBD1. This CDR3 has 15 residues. V shed 5 bases and J 8 bases; nucleotides not matched to a gene: 10. The germline gives CDR1 MDHEN, CDR2 SYDVKM.

The chain uses TRBV7-4 and TRBJ2-1, with 8 bases lining up with TRBD1. There are 13 residues in the CDR3. J gave up 6 bases and V 5 bases, and 3 bases lay outside the gene matches. Germline V gene data show CDR1 as SGHVT and CDR2 as SQSDAQ. CDR3 region: CASSTDRGNEQFF. CDR3 sequence (DNA): TGTGCCAGCAGCACAGACAGGGGCAATGAGCAGTTCTTC.

In this sample, this clone turned up once. V gene TRBV4-2 combines with J gene TRBJ2-3; 9 bases agree with TRBD2. Germline V lookup: CDR1 LGHNA, CDR2 YNFKEQ. This CDR3 comprises 18 residues. V was pared by 1 base and J by 7 bases, with 15 bases of the junction left unmatched. The CDR3 DNA reads TGTGCCAGCAGCCAAGGGGACCCAGCGGGGGGCTCAATGTATACGCAGTATTTT. Its protein product is CASSQGDPAGGSMYTQYF.

The chain couples TRBV10-3 to TRBJ1-2, with 7 bases fitting TRBD1. Germline CDR1 ENHRY, CDR2 SYGVKD. Trimming removed 6 bases from V and 6 bases from J; junction bases left unmatched: 10. This CDR3 has 14 residues. The CDR3 loop reads CAIRHVQGQNGYTF. The CDR3 DNA reads TGTGCCATCAGGCACGTTCAGGGACAGAATGGCTACACCTTC.

The gene calls are TRBV19 and TRBJ2-7, with 8 bases fitting TRBD2. The V gene's germline CDR1 is LNHDA and CDR2 SQIVND (reference sequence). This CDR3 spans 14 amino acids. The ends lost 1 base at V and 6 bases at J; junction bases unmatched: 5. In nucleotides, the CDR3 is TGTGCCAGTAGTATAGTCTCCGGGGGGGGCGAGCAGTACTTC. Residues: CASSIVSGGGEQYF.

The genes are TRBV5-4 and TRBJ1-4; possible D gene TRBD1, 6 bases. CDR1 is SGHNT, CDR2 YYREEE, per germline (reference sequence). This CDR3 is built from 14 residues. Between the trimmed V and J ends, which lost 3 bases and 7 bases, there was a span of 13 bases. CDR3 coding DNA: TGTGCCAGCAGCTCCGGGGGCGCGGGTGAAAAACTGTTTTTT. Translated, it gives CASSSGGAGEKLFF.

V is TRBV9 and J is TRBJ1-2; D not certain. Germline V lookup: CDR1 SGDLS, CDR2 YYNGEE. The CDR3 totals 15 residues. Trimming removed 0 bases from V and 8 bases from J, with 17 bases in between. CDR3 residues: CASSVDPNPGSGYTF. DNA of the CDR3: TGTGCCAGCAGCGTAGATCCCAATCCTGGGAGCGGCTACACCTTC.

The rearrangement uses TRBV2 and TRBJ2-2; perhaps TRBD2 as D (6 bases). The ends were cut back, 6 bases at V and 5 bases at J, with 19 bases in the middle. Germline V gene sequence: CDR1 SNHLY, CDR2 FYNNEI. The CDR3 spans 16 residues. The CDR3 nucleotides read TGTGCCAGCAGGGAGGGAGCGGGCCTAACTACCGGGGAGCTGTTTTTT. This encodes CASREGAGLTTGELFF.

This sequence joins TRBV5-1 and TRBJ1-2, with D possibly TRBD1 on 5 matching bases. The CDR3 contains 14 residues. Germline V gene data show CDR1 as SGHRS and CDR2 as YFSETQ. V lost 3 bases and J lost 5, with 14 bases in between. The chain's CDR3 is CASSSAPGTYGYTF. CDR3 in DNA: TGCGCCAGCAGCTCAGCTCCAGGGACTTATGGCTACACCTTC.

The chain links TRBV4-2 to TRBJ2-3; D not resolved. The CDR3 is made up of 13 amino acids. The germline CDR1 and CDR2 sequences are LGHNA and YNFKEQ. V shed 4 bases and J shed 0 bases, with 5 bases lying between them. In DNA form, the CDR3 reads TGTGCCAGCAGCCCTACTAGCACAGATACGCAGTATTTT. It is translated as CASSPTSTDTQYF.

The rearrangement links TRBV7-2 to TRBJ1-2; D not resolved. V gave up 1 base and J gave up 1 base, with 4 bases separating them. CDR1 is SGHTA and CDR2 is FQGNSA in the germline V gene. The CDR3 extends over 13 amino acids. CDR3 residues: CASSLGINYGYTF. The CDR3 bases are TGTGCCAGCAGCTTAGGTATTAACTATGGCTACACCTTC.

This clone was counted between two and nine times. This chain connects TRBV10-3 to TRBJ1-1, with D possibly matching TRBD1 (5 bases). V dropped 9 bases and J dropped 4 bases, with 18 bases sitting between them. This CDR3 region has 14 residues. Germline-derived CDR1 and CDR2 are ENHRY and SYGVKD. Here the CDR3 reads CAIFEGRGSTEAFF. The CDR3 nucleotides read TGTGCCATTTTTGAGGGGAGGGGAAGCACTGAAGCTTTCTTT.